This TCR beta chain was recovered during a study of cytomegalovirus exposure and HLA in healthy donors. The study's findings and limits: TCR beta V- and J-gene trimming was later associated with a missense DCLRE1C variant. In terms of immune exposure information, only CMV serostatus was available. A prior analysis recorded that most TCR beta V segments were productive about 90% or about 30% of the time.

The PCR was carried out with 60 Vbeta primers and 13 Jbeta primers. Some clones are missing from TCRdb's copy, which holds only in-frame ones; the method was immunoSEQ multiplex PCR. The sample has around 190,000 clones; around 82% are singletons. The germline gives CDR1 SGHRS, CDR2 YFSETQ. The CDR3 contains 16 residues. V trimming: 3 bases; J trimming: 11 bases; junction bases outside the gene matches: 18. Note on this clone: Its target is not known.

The chain is built from TRBV5-1 and TRBJ1-1, with 8 bases that match TRBD1. This sequence originates from a man aged 55 to 70 in good health and CMV-seronegative. The sequenced sample consisted of PBMCs. CDR3 in amino acids: CASSSDRGHQIQRAFF. The CDR3 DNA sequence: TGCGCCAGCAGCTCTGACAGGGGACATCAAATCCAACGGGCTTTCTTT. The full variable domain, in which reference TRBV5-1 and TRBJ1-1 provide the parts outside the CDR3, is KAGVTQTPRYLIKTRGQQVTLSCSPISGHRSVSWYQQTPGQGLQFLFEYFSETQRNKGNFPGRFSGRQFSNSRSEMNVSTLELGDSALYLCASSSDRGHQIQRAFFGQGTRLTVV.